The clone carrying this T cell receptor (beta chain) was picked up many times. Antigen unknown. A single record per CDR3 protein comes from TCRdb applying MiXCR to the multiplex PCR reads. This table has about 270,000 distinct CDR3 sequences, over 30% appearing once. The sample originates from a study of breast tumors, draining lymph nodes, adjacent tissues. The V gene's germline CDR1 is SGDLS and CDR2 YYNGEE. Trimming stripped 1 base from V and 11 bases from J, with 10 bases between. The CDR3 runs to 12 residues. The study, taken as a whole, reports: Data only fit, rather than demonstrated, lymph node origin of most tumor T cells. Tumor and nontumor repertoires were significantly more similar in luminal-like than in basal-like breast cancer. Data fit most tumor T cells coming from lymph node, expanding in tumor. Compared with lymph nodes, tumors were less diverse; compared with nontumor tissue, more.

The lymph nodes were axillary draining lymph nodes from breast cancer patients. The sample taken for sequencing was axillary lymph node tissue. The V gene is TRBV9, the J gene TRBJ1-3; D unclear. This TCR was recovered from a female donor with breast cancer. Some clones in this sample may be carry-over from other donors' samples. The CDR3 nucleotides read TGTGCCAGCAGCGTACCGGGTCGCCCCATATATTTT. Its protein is CASSVPGRPIYF.